Listed below are T cell receptor beta chains from one sample, sequenced in a study of blood T cell repertoires in COVID-19. The table came from immunoSEQ multiplex PCR; TCRdb's copy has only in-frame clones and leaves some out. The table includes 310,000 or so clones, about nine tenths detected once. Input material: peripheral blood. Source of these receptors: a woman in her forties or fifties who had recovered from COVID-19. CDR3s include the opening cysteine and the closing phenylalanine or tryptophan. A D gene is named only where the DNA matches it firmly. A row's size may be missing; if present it is once, few, many or a size class.

cdr3_length clone_size j_call v_call d_call cdr3_nt cdr3_aa
11 - TRBJ2-3 TRBV12-3/TRBV12-4 - TGTGCCAGCAGGTTCAGGGATACGCAGTATTTT CASRFRDTQYF
17 - TRBJ1-4 TRBV15 TRBD1 TGTGCCACCAGCGTAAGGGGACAGGGGGCGAAAGGTGAAAAACTGTTTTTT CATSVRGQGAKGEKLFF
14 - TRBJ1-1 TRBV7-3 - TGTGCCAGCAGCTTAGGGGGAGGGAACACTGAAGCTTTCTTT CASSLGGGNTEAFF
14 - TRBJ1-2 TRBV24-1 TRBD1 TGTGCCACCAGTGATTCCCGGGACAGAAATGGCTACACCTTC CATSDSRDRNGYTF
16 - TRBJ1-3 TRBV9 - TGTGCCAGCAGCGTAGAGGAGGAAGGCCTAGGAAACACCATATATTTT CASSVEEEGLGNTIYF
17 - TRBJ1-5 TRBV5-4 TRBD1 TGTGCCAGCAGCTTTAGGACAGGGACTCATAGCAATCAGCCCCAGCATTTT CASSFRTGTHSNQPQHF
11 - TRBJ2-1 TRBV3-1/TRBV3-2 - TGTGCCAGCAGCCAGAGGGATGAGCAGTTCTTC CASSQRDEQFF
13 - TRBJ1-2 TRBV25-1 - TGTGCCAGCAGGACAGGTGGAAACTATGGCTACACCTTC CASRTGGNYGYTF
15 - TRBJ1-1 TRBV5-1 TRBD1 TGCGCCAGCAGCTTTTACAGACAGGGGGAAACTGAAGCTTTCTTT CASSFYRQGETEAFF
13 few TRBJ2-3 TRBV19 - TGTGCCACAGGCGGGACAGTTAAAGATACGCAGTATTTT CATGGTVKDTQYF
15 - TRBJ1-4 TRBV18 - TGTGCCAGCTCACCTCGCGGAGGGACTAATGAAAAACTGTTTTTT CASSPRGGTNEKLFF
15 - TRBJ2-3 TRBV4-1 - TGCGCCAGCAGCCCAACGGGGTTCGGCACAGATACGCAGTATTTT CASSPTGFGTDTQYF
15 - TRBJ1-5 TRBV4-3 TRBD1 TGCGCCAGCAGCCCGACAGGGGATGGTAATCAGCCCCAGCATTTT CASSPTGDGNQPQHF
16 - TRBJ1-1 TRBV5-4 - TGTGCCAGCAGCCCACTTTTGACAGGATGGGACACTGAAGCTTTCTTT CASSPLLTGWDTEAFF
13 - TRBJ2-5 TRBV12-3/TRBV12-4 TRBD2 TGTGCCAGCAATCCTTGGGGGGGGGAGACCCAGTACTTC CASNPWGGETQYF
15 once TRBJ1-3 TRBV28 TRBD1 TGTGCCAGCAGTTTTGACAGGGACGGTGGAAACACCATATATTTT CASSFDRDGGNTIYF
15 - TRBJ1-2 TRBV29-1 - TGCAGCGTTAACCCCGGTGAGGTAGCTAACTATGGCTACACCTTC CSVNPGEVANYGYTF
15 - TRBJ1-1 TRBV25-1 - TGTGCCAGCAGCCCTCTGGTACAGGTGAACACTGAAGCTTTCTTT CASSPLVQVNTEAFF
15 many TRBJ1-1 TRBV19 TRBD1 TGTGCCAGTAGTGAACCGGGACAGAGCAACACTGAAGCTTTCTTT CASSEPGQSNTEAFF
17 - TRBJ2-1 TRBV5-1 TRBD2 TGCGCCAGCAGCTTTACCCGAGGACTAGCGGAGAACAATGAGCAGTTCTTC CASSFTRGLAENNEQFF
14 - TRBJ2-7 TRBV6-1 TRBD2 TGTGCCAGCAGTGAATCGGGGACTAGCGGCGAGCAGTACTTC CASSESGTSGEQYF
13 - TRBJ2-1 TRBV9 - TGTGCCAGCAGCGCGGACTTTTACAATGAGCAGTTCTTC CASSADFYNEQFF
13 - TRBJ2-7 TRBV6-6 - TGTGCCACTAGACGCGGGTTGCGCTACGAGCAGTACTTC CATRRGLRYEQYF
14 - TRBJ1-5 TRBV7-2 - TGTGCCAGCAGCTTAGACAGGGCTTCACAGCCCCAGCATTTT CASSLDRASQPQHF
16 - TRBJ2-7 TRBV2 TRBD1 TGTGCCAGCAGTGAGGGTCCGGGACAGGCCTCCTACGAGCAGTACTTC CASSEGPGQASYEQYF
15 - TRBJ1-5 TRBV18 - TGTGCCAGCTCAGTGGACACCCTGAGCAATCAGCCCCAGCATTTT CASSVDTLSNQPQHF
15 - TRBJ2-1 TRBV9 TRBD2 TGTGCCAGCAGCGCTTGGGGACTAGCTATCAGTGAGCAGTTCTTC CASSAWGLAISEQFF
17 - TRBJ2-1 TRBV18 TRBD1 TGTGCCAGCTCATTCTACACCGGGACAGTTCCCTACAATGAGCAGTTCTTC CASSFYTGTVPYNEQFF
13 - TRBJ1-2 TRBV19 TRBD1 TGTGCCACCAAGTCAACCAGGGGGGCAAGCTACACCTTC CATKSTRGASYTF
13 few TRBJ1-1 TRBV7-3 TRBD1 TGTGCCAGCAGCTCCCACAGGGGGACGAGGGCTTTCTTT CASSSHRGTRAFF
19 few TRBJ2-7 TRBV21-1 - TGTGCCAGCAGCAAAAACCCCCCGGGACTAGCGGGAGGGCCTTACGAGCAGTACTTC CASSKNPPGLAGGPYEQYF
13 - TRBJ2-5 TRBV28 - TGTGCCAGCAGTTTATCAGGGGTAGAGACCCAGTACTTC CASSLSGVETQYF
15 once TRBJ2-1 TRBV7-2 TRBD2 TGTGCCAGCAGCTTAGAGGGACTAGTAAACAATGAGCAGTTCTTC CASSLEGLVNNEQFF
18 - TRBJ2-2 TRBV5-1 TRBD2 TGCGCCAGCAGCTTGAGCCTAGCGGGAGGGCACGGCACCGGGGAGCTGTTTTTT CASSLSLAGGHGTGELFF
13 - TRBJ2-7 TRBV5-1 - TGCGCCAGCAGCTTGTCCTTTCCCTACGAGCAGTACTTC CASSLSFPYEQYF
15 - TRBJ2-1 TRBV18 - TGTGCCAGCTCACCACCCTCGGGCCAGAGGGATGAGCAGTTCTTC CASSPPSGQRDEQFF
14 - TRBJ2-1 TRBV5-1 TRBD2 TGCGCCAGCAGCTCGACTAGCTTTGTTAATGAGCAGTTCTTC CASSSTSFVNEQFF
16 - TRBJ1-3 TRBV30 - TGTGCCTGGAGTGCTGGGTGGGGGGGTTCTGGAAACACCATATATTTT CAWSAGWGGSGNTIYF
13 - TRBJ1-5 TRBV19 - TGTGCCAGTAGTATTAACGCAGATCAGCCCCAGCATTTT CASSINADQPQHF
15 - TRBJ2-5 TRBV19 - TGTGCCAGTAGTGGGGGGTGGAACCTACAAGAGACCCAGTACTTC CASSGGWNLQETQYF
13 - TRBJ1-4 TRBV2 - TGTGCCAGCAGCTCTAGGCCGGGTGAAAAACTGTTTTTT CASSSRPGEKLFF
15 - TRBJ1-5 TRBV27 - TGTGCCAGCAGAATAGGGGGAAGAAGCAATCAGCCCCAGCATTTT CASRIGGRSNQPQHF
16 - TRBJ2-1 TRBV10-3 TRBD2 TGTGCCATCAGTACCTCGACTAGCGGGGGCTACAATGAGCAGTTCTTC CAISTSTSGGYNEQFF
14 - TRBJ1-5 TRBV27 TRBD1 TGTGCCAGCAGAGGACAGGGGGAGAATCAGCCCCAGCATTTT CASRGQGENQPQHF
14 - TRBJ2-3 TRBV5-1 - TGCGCCAGCAGAGATGACAGAAGCACAGATACGCAGTATTTT CASRDDRSTDTQYF
16 - TRBJ1-5 TRBV6-1 - TGTGCCAGCAGTGGATTAGACAGTTATAGCAATCAGCCCCAGCATTTT CASSGLDSYSNQPQHF
14 - TRBJ2-2 TRBV6-2/TRBV6-3 - TGTGCCAGCAGTTCGCACAGGGACACCGGGGAGCTGTTTTTT CASSSHRDTGELFF
15 - TRBJ2-4 TRBV28 TRBD1 TGTGCCAGCAGTTGGGACAGGCGATCCAAAAACATTCAGTACTTC CASSWDRRSKNIQYF
13 - TRBJ2-7 TRBV19 TRBD1 TGTGCCAGTAGCCGACAGGGATCTGGTGAGCAGTACTTC CASSRQGSGEQYF
13 - TRBJ2-7 TRBV27 TRBD2 TGTGCCAGCAGTAGGAGCGGGACCTACGAGCAGTACTTC CASSRSGTYEQYF
17 - TRBJ2-7 TRBV7-2 - TGTGCCAGCAGCTTAGCTCTTACTCTGACAGTTTCTGGCGAGCAGTACTTC CASSLALTLTVSGEQYF
15 - TRBJ2-2 TRBV7-2 TRBD1 TGTGCCAGCAGGTTCGACAGGGGAAAAACCGGGGAGCTGTTTTTT CASRFDRGKTGELFF